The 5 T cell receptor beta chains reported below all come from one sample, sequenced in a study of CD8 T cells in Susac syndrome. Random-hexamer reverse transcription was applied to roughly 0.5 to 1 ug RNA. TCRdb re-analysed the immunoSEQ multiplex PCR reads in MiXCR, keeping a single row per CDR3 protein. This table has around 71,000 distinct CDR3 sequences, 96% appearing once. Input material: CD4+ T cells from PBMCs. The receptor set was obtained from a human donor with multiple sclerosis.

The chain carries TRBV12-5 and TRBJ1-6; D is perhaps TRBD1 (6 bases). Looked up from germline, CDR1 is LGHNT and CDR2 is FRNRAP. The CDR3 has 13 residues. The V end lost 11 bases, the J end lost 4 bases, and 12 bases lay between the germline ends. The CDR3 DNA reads TGTGCTGAAGCGACAGGTTATAATTCACCCCTCCACTTT. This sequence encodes CAEATGYNSPLHF. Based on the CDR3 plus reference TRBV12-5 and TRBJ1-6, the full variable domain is DARVTQTPRHKVTEMGQEVTMRCQPILGHNTVFWYRQTMMQGLELLAYFRNRAPLDDSGMPKDRFSAEMPDATLATLKIQPSEPRDSAVYFCAEATGYNSPLHFGNGTRLTVT.

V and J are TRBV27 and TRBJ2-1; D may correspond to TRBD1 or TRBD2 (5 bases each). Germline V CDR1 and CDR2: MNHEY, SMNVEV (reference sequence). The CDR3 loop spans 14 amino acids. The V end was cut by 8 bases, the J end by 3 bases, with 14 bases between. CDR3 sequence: CASSSVRGYNEQFF. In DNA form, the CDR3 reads TGTGCCAGCTCCTCGGTGAGGGGCTACAATGAGCAGTTCTTC.

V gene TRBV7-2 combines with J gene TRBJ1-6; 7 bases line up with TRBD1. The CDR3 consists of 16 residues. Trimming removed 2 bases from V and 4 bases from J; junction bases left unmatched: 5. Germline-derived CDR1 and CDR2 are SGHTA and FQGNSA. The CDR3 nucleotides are TGTGCCAGCAGCTTAAGGCAGGGGGGTTATAATTCACCCCTCCACTTT. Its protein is CASSLRQGGYNSPLHF.

For the CDR3, the DNA is TGTGCCAGCAGCTTCCGCGGGCTGAACACTGAAGCTTTCTTT. It yields the protein CASSFRGLNTEAFF. The J gene is TRBJ1-1, the V gene TRBV7-8; no definite D call. Trimming shortened V by 3 bases and J by 0 bases, and 8 bases separated the two germline ends. The CDR3 has 14 amino acids. CDR1 and CDR2 from the germline V gene are SGHVS and FQNEAQ.

CDR3 region: CASSVELNTEAFF. The DNA for the CDR3 is TGTGCCAGCAGCGTAGAACTGAACACTGAAGCTTTCTTT. V gene TRBV9 combines with J gene TRBJ1-1; D uncertain. The CDR3 length is 13 residues. Trimming stripped 0 bases from V and 0 bases from J, with 3 bases between. In germline, CDR1 is SGDLS, CDR2 YYNGEE. Variable domain in full (rest from reference TRBV9 and TRBJ1-1): DSGVTQTPKHLITATGQRVTLRCSPRSGDLSVYWYQQSLDQGLQFLIQYYNGEERAKGNILERFSAQQFPDLHSELNLSSLELGDSALYFCASSVELNTEAFFGQGTRLTVV.